This T cell receptor beta chain was recovered during a study of T cell responses to AZD1222 COVID-19 vaccine. V dropped 6 bases and J dropped 9; count of bases not matched to a gene: 5. The CDR3 loop spans 12 amino acids. Germline V gene lookup returns CDR1 MRHNA and CDR2 SNTAGT. Libraries were prepared by immunoSEQ multiplex PCR; TCRdb keeps only in-frame clonotypes and omits some of them. The table lists roughly 120,000 clones, roughly 90% of them singletons. The receptor comes from an adult who received the MenACWY meningococcal vaccine as a control. The V gene is TRBV6-4, the J gene TRBJ2-1; 7 bases fit TRBD1. Sequences were derived from peripheral blood, sampled 28 days after the second dose of the MenACWY control vaccine. The CDR3 is CASSKGGGEQFF. The CDR3 coding sequence is TGTGCCAGCAGCAAAGGGGGCGGTGAGCAGTTCTTC.